This entry concerns a single T cell receptor (beta chain). J was trimmed by 0 bases and V by 5 bases; bases with no gene match: 12. From germline, CDR1 is MNHEY and CDR2 SMNVEV (reference sequence). The CDR3 totals 17 residues. These data belong to a study of blood T cell repertoires in COVID-19. Study information: Italy, Spain and the United States were the sources of the convalescent and acute COVID-19 samples.

Under the authors' procedure: Reference gene primer amplification yielded estimated nucleated cell counts. Generated by immunoSEQ multiplex PCR, the TCRdb table keeps only in-frame clones and is missing some. V, J and clone size were drawn from that table, and D and trimming were deduced from the DNA. This sample yields approximately 230,000 clones, of which more than 85% are seen a single time; roughly 4% belongs to the top ten. The sequencing input was PBMCs or T cells enriched from blood (not recorded which). The V gene is TRBV27, the J gene TRBJ1-1, with 7 bases lining up with TRBD1. The sequence came from a woman aged 25 to 39 who had recovered from COVID-19. CDR3 sequence (DNA): TGTGCCAGCAGTGACATCGACAGGGAGAGGGTGAACACTGAAGCTTTCTTT. It encodes CASSDIDRERVNTEAFF.